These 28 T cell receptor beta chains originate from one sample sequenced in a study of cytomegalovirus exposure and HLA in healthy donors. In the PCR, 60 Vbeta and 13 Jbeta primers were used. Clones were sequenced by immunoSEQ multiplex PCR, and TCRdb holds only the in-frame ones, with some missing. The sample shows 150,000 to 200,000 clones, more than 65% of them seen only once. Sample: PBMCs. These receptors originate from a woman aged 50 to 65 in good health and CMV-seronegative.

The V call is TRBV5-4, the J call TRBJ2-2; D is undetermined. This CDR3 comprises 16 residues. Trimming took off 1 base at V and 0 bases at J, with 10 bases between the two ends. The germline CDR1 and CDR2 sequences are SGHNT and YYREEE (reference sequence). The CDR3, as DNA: TGTGCCAGCAGCTTGCCCCTAGGCGCGAACACCGGGGAGCTGTTTTTT. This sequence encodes CASSLPLGANTGELFF.

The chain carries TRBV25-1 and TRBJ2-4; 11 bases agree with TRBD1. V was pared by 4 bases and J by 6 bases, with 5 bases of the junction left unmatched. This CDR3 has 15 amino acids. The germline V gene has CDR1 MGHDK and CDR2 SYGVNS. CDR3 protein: CASSAWDRGVNIQYF. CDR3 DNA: TGTGCCAGCAGTGCTTGGGACAGGGGGGTAAACATTCAGTACTTC.

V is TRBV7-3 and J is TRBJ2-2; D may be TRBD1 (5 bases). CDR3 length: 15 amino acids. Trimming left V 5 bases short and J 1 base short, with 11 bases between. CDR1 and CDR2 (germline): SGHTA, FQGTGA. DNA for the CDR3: TGTGCCAGCAGCCGATCGACAGAGAACACCGGGGAGCTGTTTTTT. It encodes CASSRSTENTGELFF.

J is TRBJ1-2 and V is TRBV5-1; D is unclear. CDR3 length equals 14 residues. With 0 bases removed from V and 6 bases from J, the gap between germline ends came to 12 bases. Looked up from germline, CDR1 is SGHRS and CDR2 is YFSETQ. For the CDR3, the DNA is TGCGCCAGCAGCTTGGATACCGGGGTGGATGGCTACACCTTC. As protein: CASSLDTGVDGYTF. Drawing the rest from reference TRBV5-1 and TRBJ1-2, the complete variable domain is KAGVTQTPRYLIKTRGQQVTLSCSPISGHRSVSWYQQTPGQGLQFLFEYFSETQRNKGNFPGRFSGRQFSNSRSEMNVSTLELGDSALYLCASSLDTGVDGYTFGSGTRLTVV.

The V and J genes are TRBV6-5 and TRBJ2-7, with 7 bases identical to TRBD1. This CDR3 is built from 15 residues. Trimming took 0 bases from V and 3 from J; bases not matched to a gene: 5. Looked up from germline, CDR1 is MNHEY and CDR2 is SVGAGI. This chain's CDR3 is CASSYSPTGDYEQYF. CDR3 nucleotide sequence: TGTGCCAGCAGTTACTCGCCTACAGGGGACTACGAGCAGTACTTC.

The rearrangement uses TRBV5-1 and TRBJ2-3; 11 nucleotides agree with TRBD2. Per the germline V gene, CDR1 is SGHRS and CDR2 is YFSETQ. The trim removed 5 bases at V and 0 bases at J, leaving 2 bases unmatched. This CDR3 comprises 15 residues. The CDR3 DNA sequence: TGCGCCAGCAGTAGCGGGAGGGATAGCACAGATACGCAGTATTTT. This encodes CASSSGRDSTDTQYF.

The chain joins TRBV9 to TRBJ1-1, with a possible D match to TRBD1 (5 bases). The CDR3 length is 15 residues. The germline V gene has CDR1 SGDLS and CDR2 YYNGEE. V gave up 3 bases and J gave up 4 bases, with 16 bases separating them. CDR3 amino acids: CASSATGSGSTEAFF. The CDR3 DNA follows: TGTGCCAGCAGCGCAACAGGATCGGGTAGCACTGAAGCTTTCTTT.

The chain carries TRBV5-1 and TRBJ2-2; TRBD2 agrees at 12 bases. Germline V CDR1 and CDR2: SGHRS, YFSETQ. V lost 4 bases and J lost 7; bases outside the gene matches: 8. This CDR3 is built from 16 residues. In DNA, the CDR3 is TGCGCCAGCAGCAGAGGACTAGCGGGATCTGGCGGGGAGCTGTTTTTT. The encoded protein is CASSRGLAGSGGELFF.

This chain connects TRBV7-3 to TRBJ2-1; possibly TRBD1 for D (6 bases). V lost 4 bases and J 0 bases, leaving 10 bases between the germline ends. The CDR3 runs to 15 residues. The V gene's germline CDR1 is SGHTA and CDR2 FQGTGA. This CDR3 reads CASSWDKSSYNEQFF. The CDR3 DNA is TGTGCCAGCAGCTGGGACAAGAGCTCCTACAATGAGCAGTTCTTC.

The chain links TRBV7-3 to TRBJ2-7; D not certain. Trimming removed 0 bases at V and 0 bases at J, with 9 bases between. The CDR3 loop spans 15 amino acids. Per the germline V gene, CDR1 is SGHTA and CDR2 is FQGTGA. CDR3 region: CASSLTADHSYEQYF. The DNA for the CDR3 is TGTGCCAGCAGCTTAACGGCCGATCACTCCTACGAGCAGTACTTC.

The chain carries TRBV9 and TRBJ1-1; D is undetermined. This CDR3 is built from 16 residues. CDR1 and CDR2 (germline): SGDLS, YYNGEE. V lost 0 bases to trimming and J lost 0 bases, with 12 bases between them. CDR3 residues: CASSVGGRPLNTEAFF. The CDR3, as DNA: TGTGCCAGCAGCGTAGGTGGCAGGCCCTTGAACACTGAAGCTTTCTTT.

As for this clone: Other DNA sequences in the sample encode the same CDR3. DNA for the CDR3: TGTGCCAGCAGCGCGCGTAACTATGGCTACACCTTC. Protein sequence: CASSARNYGYTF. This sequence joins TRBV7-9 and TRBJ1-2; the D is unclear. This CDR3 is built from 12 residues. Germline loops: CDR1 SEHNR, CDR2 FQNEAQ (reference sequence). V lost 5 bases to trimming and J lost 1 base, with 5 bases between them.

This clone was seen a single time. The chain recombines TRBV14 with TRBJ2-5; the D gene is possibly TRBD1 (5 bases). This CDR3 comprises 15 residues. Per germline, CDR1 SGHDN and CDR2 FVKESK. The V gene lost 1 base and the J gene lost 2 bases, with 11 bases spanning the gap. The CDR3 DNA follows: TGTGCCAGCAGCCAAGCTTTAGGGGTACAAGAGACCCAGTACTTC. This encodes CASSQALGVQETQYF.

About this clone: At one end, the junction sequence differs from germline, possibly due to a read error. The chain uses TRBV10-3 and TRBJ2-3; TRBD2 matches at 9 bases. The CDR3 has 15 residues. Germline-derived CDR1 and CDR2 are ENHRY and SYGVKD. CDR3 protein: CVIRGASGITDTQYF. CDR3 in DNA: TGTGTCATCAGGGGGGCTAGCGGGATCACAGATACGCAGTATTTT.

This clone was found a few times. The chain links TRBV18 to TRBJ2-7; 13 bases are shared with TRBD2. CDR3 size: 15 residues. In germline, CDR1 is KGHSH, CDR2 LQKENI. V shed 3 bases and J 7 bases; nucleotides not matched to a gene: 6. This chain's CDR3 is CASSPRTSGRYEQYF. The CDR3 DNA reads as TGTGCCAGCTCACCCCGGACTAGCGGGAGATATGAGCAGTACTTC.

The CDR3 is CASSLAGGRTGELFF. DNA for the CDR3: TGTGCCAGCAGTCTAGCGGGGGGGAGAACCGGGGAGCTGTTTTTT. The chain carries TRBV6-5 and TRBJ2-2; 12 positions match TRBD2. CDR3 length: 15 residues. Germline loops: CDR1 MNHEY, CDR2 SVGAGI. V lost 5 bases, J lost 5 bases, and 3 bases stayed unmatched.

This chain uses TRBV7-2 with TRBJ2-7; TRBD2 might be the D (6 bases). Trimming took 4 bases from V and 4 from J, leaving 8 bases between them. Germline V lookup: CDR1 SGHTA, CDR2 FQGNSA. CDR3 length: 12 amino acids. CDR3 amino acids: CASSWAGYEQYF. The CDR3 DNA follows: TGTGCCAGCAGCTGGGCGGGGTACGAGCAGTACTTC.

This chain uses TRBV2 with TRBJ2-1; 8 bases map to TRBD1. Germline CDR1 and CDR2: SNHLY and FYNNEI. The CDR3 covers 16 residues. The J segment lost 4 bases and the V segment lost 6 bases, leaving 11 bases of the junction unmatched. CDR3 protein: CASRARTGTRYNEQFF. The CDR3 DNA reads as TGTGCCAGCAGGGCGAGGACAGGGACGAGATACAATGAGCAGTTCTTC.

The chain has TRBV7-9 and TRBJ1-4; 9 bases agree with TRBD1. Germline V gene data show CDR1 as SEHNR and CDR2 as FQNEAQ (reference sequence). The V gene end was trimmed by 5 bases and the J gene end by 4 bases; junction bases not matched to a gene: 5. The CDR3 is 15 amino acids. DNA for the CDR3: TGTGCCAGCAGCCTTACGACAGGGGGTAATGAAAAACTGTTTTTT. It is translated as CASSLTTGGNEKLFF.

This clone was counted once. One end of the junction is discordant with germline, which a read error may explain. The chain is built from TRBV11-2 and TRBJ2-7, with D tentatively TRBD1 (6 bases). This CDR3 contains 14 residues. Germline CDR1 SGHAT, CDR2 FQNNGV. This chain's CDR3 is CAGSFDRLTYEQYF. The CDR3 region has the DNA TGTGCCGGCAGCTTCGACAGGTTAACCTACGAGCAGTACTTC.

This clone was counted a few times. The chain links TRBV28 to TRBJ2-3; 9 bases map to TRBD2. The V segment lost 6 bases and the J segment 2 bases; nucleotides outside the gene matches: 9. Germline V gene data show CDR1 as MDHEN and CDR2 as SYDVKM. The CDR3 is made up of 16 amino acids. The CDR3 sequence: CASSPTSGQATDTQYF. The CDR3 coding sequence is TGTGCCAGCAGCCCAACTAGCGGGCAAGCCACAGATACGCAGTATTTT. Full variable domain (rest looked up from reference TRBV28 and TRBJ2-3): DVKVTQSSRYLVKRTGEKVFLECVQDMDHENMFWYRQDPGLGLRLIYFSYDVKMKEKGDIPEGYSVSREKKERFSLILESASTNQTSMYLCASSPTSGQATDTQYFGPGTRLTVL.

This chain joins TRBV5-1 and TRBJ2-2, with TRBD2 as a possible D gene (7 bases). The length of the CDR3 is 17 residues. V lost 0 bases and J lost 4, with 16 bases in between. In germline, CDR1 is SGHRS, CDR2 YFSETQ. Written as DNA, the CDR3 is TGCGCCAGCAGCTTGGGCGGGGGCGTTACGGGCACCGGGGAGCTGTTTTTT. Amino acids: CASSLGGGVTGTGELFF.

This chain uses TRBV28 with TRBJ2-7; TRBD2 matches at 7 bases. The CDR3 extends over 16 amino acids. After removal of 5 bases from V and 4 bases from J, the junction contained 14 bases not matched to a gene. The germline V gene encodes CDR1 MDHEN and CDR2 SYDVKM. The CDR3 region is CASSELRAGAGYEQYF. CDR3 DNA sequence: TGTGCCAGCAGTGAGCTTAGGGCGGGAGCAGGGTACGAGCAGTACTTC.

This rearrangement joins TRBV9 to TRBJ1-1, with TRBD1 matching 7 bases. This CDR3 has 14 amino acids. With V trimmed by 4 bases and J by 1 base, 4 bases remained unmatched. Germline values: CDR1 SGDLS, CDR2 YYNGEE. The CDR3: CASSTTGKNTEAFF. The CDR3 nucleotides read TGTGCCAGCAGCACGACAGGGAAGAACACTGAAGCTTTCTTT.

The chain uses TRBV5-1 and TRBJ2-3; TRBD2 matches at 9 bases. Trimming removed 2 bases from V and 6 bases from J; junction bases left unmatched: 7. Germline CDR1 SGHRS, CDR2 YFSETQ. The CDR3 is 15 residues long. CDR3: CASSLALAGQDTQYF. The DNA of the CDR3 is TGCGCCAGCAGCTTAGCACTAGCGGGTCAGGATACGCAGTATTTT.

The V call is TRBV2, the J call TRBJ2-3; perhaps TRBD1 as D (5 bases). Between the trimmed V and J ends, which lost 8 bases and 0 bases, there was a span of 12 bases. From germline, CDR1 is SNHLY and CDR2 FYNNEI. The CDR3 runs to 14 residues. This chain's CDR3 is CASGALTSTDTQYF. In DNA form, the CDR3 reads TGTGCCAGCGGGGCTCTAACTAGCACAGATACGCAGTATTTT.

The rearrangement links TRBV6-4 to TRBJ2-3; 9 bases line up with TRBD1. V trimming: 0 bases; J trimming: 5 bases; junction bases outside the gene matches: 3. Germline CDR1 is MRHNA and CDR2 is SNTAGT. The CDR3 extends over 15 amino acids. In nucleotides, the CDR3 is TGTGCCAGCAGTGACTCTCCGGGACAGGGAGATACGCAGTATTTT. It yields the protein CASSDSPGQGDTQYF.

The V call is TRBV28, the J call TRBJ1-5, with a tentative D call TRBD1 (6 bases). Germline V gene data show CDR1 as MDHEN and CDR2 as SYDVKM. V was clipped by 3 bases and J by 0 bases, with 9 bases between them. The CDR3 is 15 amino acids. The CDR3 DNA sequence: TGTGCCAGCAGTTTTGGCAGGGGTAGCAATCAGCCCCAGCATTTT. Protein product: CASSFGRGSNQPQHF.